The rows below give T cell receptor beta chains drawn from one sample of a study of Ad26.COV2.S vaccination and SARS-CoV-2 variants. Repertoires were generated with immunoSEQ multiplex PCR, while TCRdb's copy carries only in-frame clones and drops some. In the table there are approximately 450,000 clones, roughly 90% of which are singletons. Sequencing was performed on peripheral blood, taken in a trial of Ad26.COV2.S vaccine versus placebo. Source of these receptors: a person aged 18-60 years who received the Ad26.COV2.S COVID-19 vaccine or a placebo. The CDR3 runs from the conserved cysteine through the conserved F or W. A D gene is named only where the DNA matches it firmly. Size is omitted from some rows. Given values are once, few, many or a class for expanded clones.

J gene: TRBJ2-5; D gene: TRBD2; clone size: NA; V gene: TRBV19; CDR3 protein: CASSIPGRGSLETQYF; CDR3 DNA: TGTGCCAGTAGTATTCCGGGTCGCGGGAGCCTGGAGACCCAGTACTTC
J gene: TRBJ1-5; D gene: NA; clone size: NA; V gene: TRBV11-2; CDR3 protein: CASSPVGRSNQPQHF; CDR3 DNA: TGTGCCAGCAGCCCTGTCGGACGGAGCAATCAGCCCCAGCATTTT
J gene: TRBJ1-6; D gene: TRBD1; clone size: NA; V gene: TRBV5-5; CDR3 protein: CASSLEVGAGGRSPLHF; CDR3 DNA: TGTGCCAGCAGCTTGGAGGTTGGGGCAGGGGGCCGATCACCCCTCCACTTT
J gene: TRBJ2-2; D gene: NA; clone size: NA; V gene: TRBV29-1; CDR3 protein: CSVRSAPNTGELFF; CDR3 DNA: TGCAGCGTTCGTTCGGCACCTAACACCGGGGAGCTGTTTTTT
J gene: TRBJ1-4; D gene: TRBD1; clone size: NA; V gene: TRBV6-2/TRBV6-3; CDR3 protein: CASSSGTGLEKLFF; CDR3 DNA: TGTGCCAGCAGTTCCGGGACAGGGCTTGAAAAACTGTTTTTT
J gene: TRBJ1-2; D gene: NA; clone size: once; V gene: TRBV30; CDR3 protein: CAWTGGRYGYTF; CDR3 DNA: TGTGCCTGGACGGGAGGACGCTATGGCTACACCTTC
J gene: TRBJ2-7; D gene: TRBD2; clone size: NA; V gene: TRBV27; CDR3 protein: CASSPGTSGSYEQYF; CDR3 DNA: TGTGCCAGCAGCCCAGGGACTAGCGGCTCCTACGAGCAGTACTTC
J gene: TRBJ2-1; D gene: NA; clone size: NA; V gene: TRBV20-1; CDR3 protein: CSATENPGLQQFF; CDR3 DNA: TGCAGTGCTACTGAAAACCCTGGACTCCAGCAGTTCTTC
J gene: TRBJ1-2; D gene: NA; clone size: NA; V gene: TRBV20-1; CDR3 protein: CSASPGPNYGYTF; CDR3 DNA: TGCAGTGCTAGTCCAGGCCCTAACTATGGCTACACCTTC
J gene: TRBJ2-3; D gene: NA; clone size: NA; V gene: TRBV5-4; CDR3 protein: CASSLDLDTQYF; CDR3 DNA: TGTGCCAGCAGCTTGGATTTAGATACGCAGTATTTT
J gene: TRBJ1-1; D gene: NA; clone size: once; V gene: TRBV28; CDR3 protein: CASQTGNTEAFF; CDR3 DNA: TGTGCCAGTCAAACAGGGAACACTGAAGCTTTCTTT
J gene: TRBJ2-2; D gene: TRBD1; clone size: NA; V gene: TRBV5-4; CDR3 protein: CASSPFPPYRTGNTGELFF; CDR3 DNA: TGTGCCAGCAGCCCCTTCCCACCTTATCGGACAGGGAATACCGGGGAGCTGTTTTTT
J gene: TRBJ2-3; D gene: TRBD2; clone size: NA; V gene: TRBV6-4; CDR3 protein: CASRTSGTSTDTQYF; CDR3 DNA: TGTGCCAGCAGGACTAGCGGGACTAGCACAGATACGCAGTATTTT
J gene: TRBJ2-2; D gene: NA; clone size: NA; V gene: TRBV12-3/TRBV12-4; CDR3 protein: CASSHTGAGELFF; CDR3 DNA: TGTGCCAGCAGTCACACAGGCGCCGGGGAGCTGTTTTTT
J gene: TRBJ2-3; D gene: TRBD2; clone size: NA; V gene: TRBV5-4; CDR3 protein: CASSLRLAGATDTQYF; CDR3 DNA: TGTGCCAGCAGCTTGAGGCTAGCGGGAGCAACAGATACGCAGTATTTT
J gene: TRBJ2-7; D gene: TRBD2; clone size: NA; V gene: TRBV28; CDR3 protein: CASSITSGSHEQYF; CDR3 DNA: TGTGCCAGCAGTATAACGAGCGGGAGCCACGAGCAGTACTTC
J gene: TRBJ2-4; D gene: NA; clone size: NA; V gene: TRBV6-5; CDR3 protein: CASSYSPTGRANIQYF; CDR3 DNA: TGTGCCAGCAGTTACAGTCCTACAGGGCGTGCGAACATTCAGTACTTC
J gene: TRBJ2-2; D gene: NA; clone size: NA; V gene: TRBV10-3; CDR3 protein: CAISATTGELFF; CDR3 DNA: TGTGCCATCAGCGCAACAACCGGGGAGCTGTTTTTT
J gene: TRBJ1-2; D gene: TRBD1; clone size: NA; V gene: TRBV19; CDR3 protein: CASGQGWAYGYTF; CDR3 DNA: TGTGCCAGCGGACAGGGATGGGCCTATGGCTACACCTTC
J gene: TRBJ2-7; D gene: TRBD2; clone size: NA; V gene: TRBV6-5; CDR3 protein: CASSQTSGGFYEQYF; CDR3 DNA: TGTGCCAGCAGCCAAACTAGCGGGGGGTTCTACGAGCAGTACTTC
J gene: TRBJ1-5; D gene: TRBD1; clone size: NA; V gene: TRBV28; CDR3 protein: CASTLGQGGNQPQHF; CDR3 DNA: TGTGCCAGCACCCTCGGACAGGGTGGCAATCAGCCCCAGCATTTT
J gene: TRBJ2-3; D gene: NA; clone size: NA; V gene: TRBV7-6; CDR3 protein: CASSYFSTDTQYF; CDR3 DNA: TGTGCCAGCAGCTACTTTAGCACAGATACGCAGTATTTT
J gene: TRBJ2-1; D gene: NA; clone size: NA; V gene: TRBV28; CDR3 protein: CASSPRNRAYNEQFF; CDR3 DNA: TGTGCCAGTTCCCCCCGGAACCGAGCGTACAATGAGCAGTTCTTC
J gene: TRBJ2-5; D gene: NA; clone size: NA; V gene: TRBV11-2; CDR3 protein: CASSLDLETQYF; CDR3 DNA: TGTGCCAGCAGCTTAGATTTGGAGACCCAGTACTTC